These 9 T cell receptor beta chains originate from one sample sequenced in a study of shared clonotypes between healthy human individuals. TCRdb's copy holds only in-frame clones and misses some; the assay was immunoSEQ multiplex PCR. This table holds about 2.4 million clones, 90% to 95% found once. The sample consisted of naive CD4+ T cells from PBMCs. The subset is: CD45RA+ positively selected. The receptors stem from a young man in good health. Some clones in this sample may be carry-over from other donors' samples.

This clone was found once. This chain connects TRBV30 to TRBJ1-2; 11 nucleotides align to TRBD1. The CDR3 loop spans 13 amino acids. The V segment lost 4 bases and the J segment 8 bases; nucleotides outside the gene matches: 6. The germline CDR1 and CDR2 sequences are GTSNPN and SVGIG (reference sequence). The CDR3 sequence: CAWIRTGGFGYTF. DNA of the CDR3: TGTGCCTGGATTCGGACAGGGGGCTTCGGCTACACCTTC.

CDR3 coding DNA: TGTGCCTGGAGTGTACGTCCCGGGAACGAGGGCTACACCTTC. Amino acid sequence: CAWSVRPGNEGYTF. The rearrangement links TRBV30 to TRBJ1-2; D gene uncertain. Trimming removed 0 bases from V and 8 bases from J, with 16 bases in between. Per germline, CDR1 GTSNPN and CDR2 SVGIG (reference sequence). CDR3 size: 14 residues.

A note on this clone: One junction end does not reproduce the germline sequence, and a read error may be involved. V gene TRBV6-5 combines with J gene TRBJ2-7, with D hard to call. Germline-derived CDR1 and CDR2 are MNHEY and SVGAGI. There are 14 residues in the CDR3. CDR3 sequence: CASSRQPSGGSLHF. As DNA, the CDR3 is TGTGCCAGCAGTCGACAACCCTCCGGCGGTAGTCTTCACTTC.

The rearrangement joins TRBV7-2 to TRBJ1-1; D is possibly TRBD1 (5 bases). The CDR3 is made up of 14 amino acids. CDR1 SGHTA and CDR2 FQGNSA come from the germline V gene. V lost 6 bases and J lost 2, with 13 bases in between. Here the CDR3 reads CASSTGRLNTEAFF. DNA of the CDR3: TGTGCCAGCAGTACGGGACGGTTAAACACTGAAGCTTTCTTT.

V is TRBV28 and J is TRBJ1-2; D remains unclear. There are 13 residues in the CDR3. The ends were cut back, 7 bases at V and 8 bases at J, with 17 bases in the middle. Germline V gives CDR1 MDHEN, CDR2 SYDVKM. The CDR3: CASTLRDLTGYTF. CDR3 DNA sequence: TGTGCCAGCACCCTACGAGATCTCACGGGCTACACCTTC.

The chain carries TRBV5-5 and TRBJ2-7, with TRBD1 matching 9 bases. The CDR3 totals 14 residues. Per germline, CDR1 SGHKS and CDR2 YYEKEE (reference sequence). Losses at the gene ends were 3 bases for V and 4 bases for J; bases not matched to a gene: 5. The CDR3 nucleotides read TGTGCCAGCAGCTCGACAGGGGGTAGATACGAGCAGTACTTC. Translation gives CASSSTGGRYEQYF. Together with reference TRBV5-5 and TRBJ2-7, the CDR3 gives the full variable domain: DAGVTQSPTHLIKTRGQQVTLRCSPISGHKSVSWYQQVLGQGPQFIFQYYEKEERGRGNFPDRFSARQFPNYSSELNVNALLLGDSALYLCASSSTGGRYEQYFGPGTRLTVT.

This clone was recorded once. The V and J genes are TRBV7-9 and TRBJ1-4, with unresolved D. This CDR3 is 13 amino acids long. Germline CDR1 and CDR2: SEHNR and FQNEAQ (reference sequence). Trimming shortened V by 0 bases and J by 11 bases, and 10 bases separated the two germline ends. The DNA of the CDR3 is TGTGCCAGCAGCTTAGCGAAGAGTGGGAAACTGTTTTTT. Its protein is CASSLAKSGKLFF.

The chain has TRBV27 and TRBJ2-4, with TRBD1 matching over 12 bases. The V segment lost 6 bases and the J segment 3 bases; nucleotides outside the gene matches: 12. CDR3 length equals 18 residues. The germline gives CDR1 MNHEY, CDR2 SMNVEV (reference sequence). The CDR3 coding sequence is TGTGCCAGCAGACCGGGACAGGGGGCGCCCCTGGTCAAAAACATTCAGTACTTC. This sequence encodes CASRPGQGAPLVKNIQYF.

The V call is TRBV5-6, the J call TRBJ2-7, with 7 bases matching TRBD1. CDR3 length equals 14 residues. The J segment lost 3 bases and the V segment lost 4 bases, leaving 7 bases of the junction unmatched. From germline, CDR1 is SGHDT and CDR2 YYEEEE. The CDR3 sequence is CASSRPGTVYEQYF. In nucleotides, the CDR3 is TGTGCCAGCAGCCGCCCCGGGACAGTCTACGAGCAGTACTTC.